The present T cell receptor (beta chain) was sequenced within a study of shared clonotypes between healthy human individuals. General study findings and limits: Represented genetic and exposure-history diversity was restricted by having few donors.

CDR1 and CDR2 (germline): MGHRA, YSYEKL. V dropped 0 bases and J dropped 7; count of bases not matched to a gene: 19. The CDR3 totals 20 residues. Of note for this clone: Its antigen is as yet unknown.

Only in-frame clones appear in the TCRdb table, and some are missing; sequencing was by immunoSEQ multiplex PCR. The sample records 2 million to 2.5 million clones, approximately 93% being singletons. The sequence was obtained from a man aged 18 to 35 in good health. Some clones in this sample may be carry-over from other donors' samples. The V and J genes are TRBV4-1 and TRBJ2-1, with 9 bases that match TRBD2. Sequences were obtained from naive CD4+ T cells from PBMCs. This sample's subset: CD45RA+ positively selected. The CDR3 region is CASSQENLRLGGRADNEQFF. The CDR3 DNA sequence: TGCGCCAGCAGCCAAGAGAATCTCCGATTGGGCGGGAGGGCCGATAATGAGCAGTTCTTC.